This T cell receptor (beta chain) was captured in a study of cytomegalovirus exposure and HLA in healthy donors. TCRdb's table, derived via immunoSEQ multiplex PCR, lists solely in-frame clones and lacks some. The sample has approximately 120,000 clones, 80% to 90% seen once. The 120-subject validation cohort, separate from the roughly 670-subject first cohort, included the donors. As concerns this clone: The antigen is undetermined.

Study-level points and caveats: Rarity characterized most TCR sequences, yet some public TCRs appeared in many donors. Per published reports, the classifier diagnosed cytomegalovirus status with high specificity and sensitivity. In a later analysis, first-cohort TCR clusters were found to tend to co-occur in the approximately 120 validation repertoires.

This CDR3 region has 14 residues. Germline V CDR1 and CDR2: LNHDA, SQIVND (reference sequence). V dropped 3 bases and J dropped 2 bases, with 8 bases sitting between them. This TCR was recovered from a young woman in good health and CMV-seronegative. Material for sequencing was PBMCs. V is TRBV19 and J is TRBJ1-5; D is ambiguous. CDR3 region: CASSINGGNQPQHF. As DNA, the CDR3 is TGTGCCAGTAGTATTAATGGAGGCAATCAGCCCCAGCATTTT.